The 5 T cell receptor beta chains reported below all come from one sample, sequenced in a study of blood T cell repertoires in COVID-19. TCRdb keeps only in-frame clones here, not all; method: immunoSEQ multiplex PCR. The table records 230,000 or so clones, 89% of them present only once. Sequencing was performed on peripheral blood. These receptors came from a woman in her thirties or forties who had recovered from COVID-19.

This clone was found once. The gene calls are TRBV14 and TRBJ1-3; D remains unclear. CDR3 size: 15 residues. V was trimmed by 0 bases and J by 0 bases, leaving 6 bases between them. The V gene's germline CDR1 is SGHDN and CDR2 FVKESK. CDR3 in amino acids: CASSQELSSGNTIYF. The CDR3 region has the DNA TGTGCCAGCAGCCAAGAGCTGAGCTCTGGAAACACCATATATTTT.

The chain couples TRBV7-9 to TRBJ1-5; 8 bases fit TRBD1. From germline, CDR1 is SEHNR and CDR2 FQNEAQ (reference sequence). This CDR3 is 15 amino acids long. V dropped 5 bases and J dropped 5; count of bases not matched to a gene: 8. The CDR3, as DNA: TGTGCCAGCAGCGAGGCAGGGGGCCAAGATCAGCCCCAGCATTTT. It is translated as CASSEAGGQDQPQHF.

J is TRBJ1-6 and V is TRBV4-1; possible D gene TRBD1, 6 bases. This CDR3 spans 16 amino acids. The V end lost 4 bases, the J end lost 7 bases, and 17 bases lay between the germline ends. Germline-derived CDR1 and CDR2 are MGHRA and YSYEKL. In DNA form, the CDR3 reads TGCGCCAGCAGCCCTGGGGGGGCCTTTGGGAATTCACCCCTCCACTTT. Its translation: CASSPGGAFGNSPLHF.

In nucleotides, the CDR3 is TGCGCCAGCAGAGTTGGAGGAGGGGATACCTACAATGAGCAGTTCTTC. Translated, it gives CASRVGGGDTYNEQFF. This chain links TRBV5-1 with TRBJ2-1, with D perhaps TRBD2 (6 bases). V shed 5 bases and J shed 2 bases, with 17 bases lying between them. Germline V gene lookup returns CDR1 SGHRS and CDR2 YFSETQ. This CDR3 region has 16 residues.

The chain recombines TRBV11-2 with TRBJ2-2, with TRBD2 matching over 10 bases. The CDR3 has 15 amino acids. Germline V gene sequence: CDR1 SGHAT, CDR2 FQNNGV. J gave up 4 bases and V 5 bases, and 4 bases lay outside the gene matches. CDR3 in amino acids: CASSLSGRRTGELFF. The CDR3 DNA is TGTGCCAGCAGCCTTAGCGGGAGGCGCACCGGGGAGCTGTTTTTT.